Below, one TCR beta chain is given with its context. This sample was included in a study of T cell responses to AZD1222 COVID-19 vaccine. V shed 5 bases and J 4 bases; nucleotides not matched to a gene: 8. The germline gives CDR1 SGHVS, CDR2 FQNEAQ. This CDR3 has 15 amino acids. Using immunoSEQ multiplex PCR, the repertoire was profiled, and TCRdb retains in-frame clones only, with some absent. The sample lists around 140,000 clones; about 91% were seen once. The receptor's source is an adult who received the AZD1222 COVID-19 vaccine. Sequenced material: peripheral blood, taken 28 days after the second AZD1222 dose. This chain links TRBV7-8 with TRBJ1-1; 9 bases match TRBD1. In nucleotides, the CDR3 is TGTGCCAGCAGCCCCCGGGACAGGGCTATCACTGAAGCTTTCTTT. It translates to CASSPRDRAITEAFF.